The rows below give T cell receptor beta chains drawn from one sample of a study of T cell clonotyping in hematopoietic cell transplantation. Generated by immunoSEQ multiplex PCR, the TCRdb table keeps only in-frame clones and is missing some. The sample shows 35,000 to 45,000 clones, over 75% of them seen only once. Specimen: peripheral blood mononuclear cells. These receptors were obtained from a woman between 40 and 50 years old in good health. Some clones in this sample may be carry-over from other donors' samples. Each CDR3 is given with its conserved first and last residue. Fields, in order: D gene, V gene, J gene, clone size, CDR3 DNA, CDR3 protein. A D gene is named only where the DNA matches it firmly. Only part of the rows carry a size: once, few, many, or a class if the clone is expanded.

D: .
V: TRBV4-2
J: TRBJ1-5
size: .
DNA: TGTGCCAGCAGCCAGGGGGGCGAGGTTAGTAGACAGCCCCAGCATTTT
CDR3: CASSQGGEVSRQPQHF

D: .
V: TRBV7-2
J: TRBJ1-5
size: .
DNA: TGTGCCAGCAGCTTGACAGGCAATCAGCCCCAGCATTTT
CDR3: CASSLTGNQPQHF

D: .
V: TRBV5-1
J: TRBJ2-7
size: .
DNA: TGCGCCAGCAGCTTGTCCTCCTACGAGCAGTACTTC
CDR3: CASSLSSYEQYF

D: .
V: TRBV6-6
J: TRBJ1-2
size: .
DNA: TGTGCCAGCAGTTCCGGGGACGGCTACACCTTC
CDR3: CASSSGDGYTF

D: .
V: TRBV2
J: TRBJ1-5
size: few
DNA: TGTGCCGGGCGACAGTCCCGGAATCAGCCCCAGCATTTT
CDR3: CAGRQSRNQPQHF

D: .
V: TRBV28
J: TRBJ2-6
size: .
DNA: TGTGCCAGCAGAACGACAGTGAGCTCTGGGGCCAACGTCCTGACTTTC
CDR3: CASRTTVSSGANVLTF

D: .
V: TRBV13
J: TRBJ1-3
size: .
DNA: TGTGCCAGCAGCCGCTGGGAGGGGGAAAACACCATATATTTT
CDR3: CASSRWEGENTIYF

D: .
V: TRBV28
J: TRBJ2-3
size: .
DNA: TGTGCTACCTCCGGGACGGTGGGGCCAGATACGCAGTATTTT
CDR3: CATSGTVGPDTQYF

D: TRBD2
V: TRBV30
J: TRBJ2-5
size: .
DNA: TGTGCCTGGTCCGGGACTAGCGGGAGAGAGACCCAGTACTTC
CDR3: CAWSGTSGRETQYF

D: TRBD2
V: TRBV6-1
J: TRBJ2-7
size: .
DNA: TGTGCCAGCAGTGAAGGGACCGGGACTAGCGAGCTCTACGAGCAGTACTTC
CDR3: CASSEGTGTSELYEQYF

D: .
V: TRBV5-1
J: TRBJ2-3
size: .
DNA: TGCGCCAGCAGCGACGCGCTGGCAGGCACGCAGTATTTT
CDR3: CASSDALAGTQYF

D: .
V: TRBV10-3
J: TRBJ1-3
size: few
DNA: TGTGCCATCTCCATTCCCTCTGGAAACACCATATATTTT
CDR3: CAISIPSGNTIYF

D: .
V: TRBV20-1
J: TRBJ2-7
size: .
DNA: TGCAGTGCTTCCTCAGGGGACGAGCAGTACTTC
CDR3: CSASSGDEQYF

D: TRBD1
V: TRBV2
J: TRBJ1-2
size: .
DNA: TGTGCCAGCAGTATCGACAGGGTCGGCGGCTACACCTTC
CDR3: CASSIDRVGGYTF

D: TRBD1
V: TRBV9
J: TRBJ1-5
size: .
DNA: TGTGCCAGCAGCTCCGGGACAGGGGTTAATCAGCCCCAGCATTTT
CDR3: CASSSGTGVNQPQHF

D: .
V: TRBV29-1
J: TRBJ2-6
size: .
DNA: TGCAGCGTTGAGGGTGTTGGGGCCAACGTCCTGACTTTC
CDR3: CSVEGVGANVLTF

D: .
V: TRBV7-2
J: TRBJ2-2
size: .
DNA: TGTGCCAGCAGCCCTCTGGGCTTGAACACCGGGGAGCTGTTTTTT
CDR3: CASSPLGLNTGELFF

D: TRBD1
V: TRBV5-4
J: TRBJ2-1
size: few
DNA: TGTGCCAGCAGAGACCCAACAGGGGGAACCTACAATGAGCAGTTCTTC
CDR3: CASRDPTGGTYNEQFF

D: .
V: TRBV19
J: TRBJ2-2
size: .
DNA: TGTGCCAGTAGTATAGGCGGGGTCGGGGAGCTGTTTTTT
CDR3: CASSIGGVGELFF

D: .
V: TRBV7-2
J: TRBJ2-2
size: .
DNA: TGTGCCAGCAGCTTAGCCCCGGAGGGGGCCGGGGAGCTGTTTTTT
CDR3: CASSLAPEGAGELFF

D: .
V: TRBV30
J: TRBJ1-1
size: .
DNA: TGTGCCTGGAGTGGACAGATGAACACTGAAGCTTTCTTT
CDR3: CAWSGQMNTEAFF

D: TRBD2
V: TRBV5-1
J: TRBJ2-3
size: .
DNA: TGCGCCAGCAGCCTGAGCGGGACTAGCGGGATCACAGATACGCAGTATTTT
CDR3: CASSLSGTSGITDTQYF

D: .
V: TRBV10-3
J: TRBJ1-1
size: .
DNA: TGTGCCATCAATTCTGGGGGGGCAGAGAACACTGAAGCTTTCTTT
CDR3: CAINSGGAENTEAFF